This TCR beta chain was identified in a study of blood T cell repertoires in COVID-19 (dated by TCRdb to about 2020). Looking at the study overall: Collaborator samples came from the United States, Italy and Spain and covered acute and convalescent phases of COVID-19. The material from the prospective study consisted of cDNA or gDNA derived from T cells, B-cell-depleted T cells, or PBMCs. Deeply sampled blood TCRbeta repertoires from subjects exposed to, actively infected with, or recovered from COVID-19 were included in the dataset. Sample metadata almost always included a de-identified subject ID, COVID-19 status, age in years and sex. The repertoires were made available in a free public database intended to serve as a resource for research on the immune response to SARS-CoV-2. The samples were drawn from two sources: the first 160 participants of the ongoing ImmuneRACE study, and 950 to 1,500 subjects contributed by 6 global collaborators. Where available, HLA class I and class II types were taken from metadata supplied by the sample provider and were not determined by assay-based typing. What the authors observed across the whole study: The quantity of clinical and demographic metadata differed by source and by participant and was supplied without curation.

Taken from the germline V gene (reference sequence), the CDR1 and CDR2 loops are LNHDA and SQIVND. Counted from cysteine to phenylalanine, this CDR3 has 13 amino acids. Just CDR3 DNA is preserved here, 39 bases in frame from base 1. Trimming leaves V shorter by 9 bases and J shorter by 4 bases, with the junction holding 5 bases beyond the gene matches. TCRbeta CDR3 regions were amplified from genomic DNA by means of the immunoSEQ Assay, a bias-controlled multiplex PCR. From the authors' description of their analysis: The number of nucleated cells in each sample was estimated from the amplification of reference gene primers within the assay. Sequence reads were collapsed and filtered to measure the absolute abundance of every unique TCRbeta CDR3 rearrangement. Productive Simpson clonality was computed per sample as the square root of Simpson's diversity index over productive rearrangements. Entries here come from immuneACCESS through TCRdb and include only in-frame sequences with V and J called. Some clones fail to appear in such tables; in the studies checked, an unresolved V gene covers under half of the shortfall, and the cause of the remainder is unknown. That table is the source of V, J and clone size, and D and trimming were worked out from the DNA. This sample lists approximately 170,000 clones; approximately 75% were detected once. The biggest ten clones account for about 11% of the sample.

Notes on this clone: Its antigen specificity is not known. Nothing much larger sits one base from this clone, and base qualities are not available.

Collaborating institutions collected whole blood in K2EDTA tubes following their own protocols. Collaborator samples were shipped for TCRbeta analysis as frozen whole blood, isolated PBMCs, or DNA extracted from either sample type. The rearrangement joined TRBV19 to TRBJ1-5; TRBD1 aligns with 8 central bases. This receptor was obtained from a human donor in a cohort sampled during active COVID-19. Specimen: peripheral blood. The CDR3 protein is CASKDRGNQPQHF. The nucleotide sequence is TGTGCCAGCAAAGACAGGGGAAATCAGCCCCAGCATTTT. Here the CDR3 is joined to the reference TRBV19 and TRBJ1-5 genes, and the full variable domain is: DGGITQSPKYLFRKEGQNVTLSCEQNLNHDAMYWYRQDPGQGLRLIYYSQIVNDFQKGDIAEGYSVSREKKESFPLTVTSAQKNPTAFYLCASKDRGNQPQHFGDGTRLSIL.